This TCR beta chain is from a study of cytomegalovirus exposure and HLA in healthy donors. Study conclusions and caveats: Per published accounts, TCR beta sequences correctly predicted the HLA-A and HLA-B alleles of most subjects. In vitro assays verified that a few CMV-associated chains recognized CMV antigens specifically. Available immune exposure information was restricted to CMV serostatus only.

As concerns this clone: Antigen: not known.

The CDR3 runs to 15 residues. Germline CDR1 and CDR2: MNHEY and SVGAGI. The V gene lost 2 bases and the J gene lost 2 bases, with 12 bases spanning the gap. With 60 Vbeta and 13 Jbeta primers, the PCR was carried out. Repertoires were generated with immunoSEQ multiplex PCR, while TCRdb's copy carries only in-frame clones and drops some. The data show 75,000 or so clones, around 70% seen once. The chain combines TRBV6-5 with TRBJ1-2; D might be TRBD1 (5 bases). This TCR derives from a woman in her twenties or thirties in good health and CMV-seropositive. Source material: PBMCs. CDR3 in DNA: TGTGCCAGCAGTTACCAAGGAGGGGCCAACTATGGCTACACCTTC. Translation: CASSYQGGANYGYTF.